These T cell receptor beta chains were read from a single sample in a study of CD8 T cells in ankylosing spondylitis. TCRdb processed the 5' RACE reads anew with MiXCR; each CDR3 protein has one entry. The sample holds under 150,000 distinct CDR3 sequences, 9.3% seen once. Sequenced input: blood, either unsorted or a sorted T cell fraction (not recorded which). These receptors all come from a male donor with ankylosing spondylitis or in good health (not recorded which). Each CDR3 is given with its conserved first and last residue. D genes are given only for firm matches. Clone size is shown for a subset of rows, as once, few, many or a class of expanded clone.

many TRBJ2-3 TRBV2 TRBD2 TGTGCCAGCAAGGCTAGCGGGGTTAGCACAGATACGCAGTATTTT CASKASGVSTDTQYF
many TRBJ2-3 TRBV10-3 NA TGTGCCATCAGTGAGAGACCAGATACGCAGTATTTT CAISERPDTQYF
few TRBJ2-7 TRBV6-1 TRBD2 TGTGCCAGCAGGCCGGGGTGGCGGGGGGACGGCGAGCAGTACTTC CASRPGWRGDGEQYF
many TRBJ2-3 TRBV7-2 TRBD2 TGTGCCAGCAGCTATTTAGCGGGAGGGCCCACAGATACGCAGTATTTT CASSYLAGGPTDTQYF
many TRBJ1-1 TRBV6-1 NA TGTGCCAGCACCTCTTTGGACAGTTACACTGAAGCTTTCTTT CASTSLDSYTEAFF
few TRBJ2-5 TRBV18 NA TGTGCCAGCTCACCGCACCGGGGGAACCAAGAGACCCAGTACTTC CASSPHRGNQETQYF
few TRBJ2-7 TRBV4-3 NA TGCGCCAGCAGCCAAGATGAAGGAGGCTGGGAGCAGTACTTC CASSQDEGGWEQYF
many TRBJ1-1 TRBV6-2/TRBV6-3 NA TGTGCCAGCAGAGAGAACACTGAAGCTTTCTTT CASRENTEAFF
many TRBJ2-2 TRBV6-6 NA TGTGCCAGCCTTGGCGGGTACACCGGGGAGCTGTTTTTT CASLGGYTGELFF
NA TRBJ2-7 TRBV5-5 TRBD1 TGTGCCAGCAGCTGGGCGGGACAGGGGGTTTACTACGAGCAGTACTTC CASSWAGQGVYYEQYF
few TRBJ2-1 TRBV5-5 NA TGTGCCAGCAGCTTGCTGCGGTACAATGAGCAGTTCTTC CASSLLRYNEQFF
many TRBJ1-6 TRBV28 NA TGTGCCAGCACCCCGTCTAGTAATTCACCCCTCCACTTT CASTPSSNSPLHF
many TRBJ1-6 TRBV6-1 TRBD1 TGTGCCAGCACCTCCCAGCAGGGGGCTCGCTCACCCCTCCACTTT CASTSQQGARSPLHF
many TRBJ2-2 TRBV4-1 NA TGCGCCACCAGCCCTCGGACAGCCCAAGGAACCGGGGAGCTGTTTTTT CATSPRTAQGTGELFF
NA TRBJ2-1 TRBV7-3 NA TGTGCCAGCAGCTTAACTAGGGTGCCCCACAATGAGCAGTTCTTC CASSLTRVPHNEQFF
NA TRBJ2-6 TRBV12-3/TRBV12-4 NA TGTGCCAGCAGTTTAGGGCTTGGAGGGATTGATAGCTCTGGGGCCAACGTCCTGACTTTC CASSLGLGGIDSSGANVLTF
many TRBJ2-1 TRBV6-1 TRBD2 TGTGCCAGCACCACTAGCGGGAGGACTCACAATGAGCAGTTCTTC CASTTSGRTHNEQFF
many TRBJ1-4 TRBV12-3/TRBV12-4 NA TGTGCCAGCAGTTTATATGGTGATAATGAAAAACTGTTTTTT CASSLYGDNEKLFF
NA TRBJ1-1 TRBV29-1 NA TGCAGCGTTGGGCTAGGGCGTTGGGAAGCTTTCTTT CSVGLGRWEAFF
few TRBJ2-1 TRBV12-3/TRBV12-4 TRBD2 TGTGCCAGCAGCCCGAATCTAGCGGGGCTGGGAAATGAGCAGTTCTTC CASSPNLAGLGNEQFF
many TRBJ1-2 TRBV25-1 NA TGTGCCAGCAGTGGCGGGCAGTTCTATGGCTACACCTTC CASSGGQFYGYTF
many TRBJ2-1 TRBV5-5 TRBD1 TGTGCCAGCAGCTTTAGACAGGGCTCCTACAATGAGCAGTTCTTC CASSFRQGSYNEQFF
many TRBJ2-7 TRBV12-3/TRBV12-4 TRBD2 TGTGCCAGCAGTTTCGGGACTAGCGGGGACTACGAGCAGTACTTC CASSFGTSGDYEQYF
NA TRBJ2-3 TRBV7-2 NA TGTGCCAGCAGCCTCCCAGGGGGGGACCACCGGAATACGCAGTATTTT CASSLPGGDHRNTQYF
NA TRBJ1-1 TRBV7-6 TRBD1 TGTGCCAGCAGCGTAGGACAGGGGGGCAACACTGAAGCTTTCTTT CASSVGQGGNTEAFF
many TRBJ2-7 TRBV29-1 NA TGCAGCGTGGAGGGCTCCTACGAGCAGTACTTC CSVEGSYEQYF
NA TRBJ1-5 TRBV10-3 NA TGTGCCATCAGCAGAACCGGGAATGGGAATCAGCCCCAGCATTTT CAISRTGNGNQPQHF
many TRBJ1-4 TRBV6-1 NA TGTGCCAGCAGTGGCCAGGGCGCCTTCGAAAAACTGTTTTTT CASSGQGAFEKLFF
few TRBJ2-5 TRBV18 NA TGTGCCAGCTCACCTAGCAGGGACGCCCAAGAGACCCAGTACTTC CASSPSRDAQETQYF
many TRBJ1-1 TRBV5-1 TRBD1 TGCGCCAGCAGGCAGGGACAGCAGAACACTGAAGCTTTCTTT CASRQGQQNTEAFF
few TRBJ2-1 TRBV21-1 NA TGTGCCAGCAGCTCAGGGGACGATAATGAGCAGTTCTTC CASSSGDDNEQFF
many TRBJ1-3 TRBV29-1 NA TGCAGCGTCGGGGGGCCCAGAGGTGGAAACACCATATATTTT CSVGGPRGGNTIYF
many TRBJ2-2 TRBV12-3/TRBV12-4 NA TGTGCCAGCACCCTAGTCGATTGGTACACCGGGGAGCTGTTTTTT CASTLVDWYTGELFF
NA TRBJ2-3 TRBV7-3 NA TGTGCCAGCAGCAAACAGGGAACCACAGATACGCAGTATTTT CASSKQGTTDTQYF
few TRBJ2-5 TRBV18 TRBD2 TGTGCCAGCTCACAAGTTCTCCCTCGAGCGGGAGGGCCCGGAGAGACCCAGTACTTC CASSQVLPRAGGPGETQYF
many TRBJ1-3 TRBV6-2/TRBV6-3 NA TGTGCCAGCCCGGACGGCTCTGGAAACACCATATATTTT CASPDGSGNTIYF
many TRBJ2-2 TRBV12-3/TRBV12-4 NA TGTGCCAGCAGGGGGAATTCGTGGGAGCTGTTTTTT CASRGNSWELFF
NA TRBJ1-4 TRBV14 NA TGTGCCAGCAGCCCGCGGCTTACTAATGAAAAACTGTTTTTT CASSPRLTNEKLFF
many TRBJ1-1 TRBV7-2 NA TGTGCCAGCAGCTTTGGAGCGGGGAACACTGAAGCTTTCTTT CASSFGAGNTEAFF
many TRBJ2-1 TRBV7-2 TRBD2 TGTGCCAGCAGCGCCCCTCCCGGTAGCGGGGGAAATGAGCAGTTCTTC CASSAPPGSGGNEQFF
many TRBJ2-5 TRBV7-9 NA TGTGCCAGCAGCCCAAATATCGAAATGATCAGGGAGACCCAGTACTTC CASSPNIEMIRETQYF
many TRBJ2-1 TRBV5-1 NA TGCGCCAGCAGCCCCGTATCGAGCTCCTACAATGAGCAGTTCTTC CASSPVSSSYNEQFF
many TRBJ2-3 TRBV29-1 NA TGCAGCGTTGAAAGGCCCGGAGGGGGCACAGATACGCAGTATTTT CSVERPGGGTDTQYF
NA TRBJ2-2 TRBV7-9 TRBD1 TGTGCCAGCACCCCAGGGGGCGTTTTCCTTCCCGGGGAGCTGTTTTTT CASTPGGVFLPGELFF
many TRBJ2-7 TRBV7-2 NA TGTGCCAGCAGCGACCGTGGTTATTCCTACGAGCAGTACTTC CASSDRGYSYEQYF
few TRBJ2-7 TRBV5-6 NA TGTGCCAGCAGCTTGGACCGGCGGGACGTCCACGAGCAGTACTTC CASSLDRRDVHEQYF
many TRBJ1-4 TRBV15 NA TGTGCCACCAGCAGAAGACAGACTAATGAAAAACTGTTTTTT CATSRRQTNEKLFF
few TRBJ2-1 TRBV5-1 TRBD1 TGCGCCAGCAGCTCCGGGACAGGCTCCTACAATGAGCAGTTCTTC CASSSGTGSYNEQFF
NA TRBJ2-6 TRBV4-3 NA TGCGCCAGCAGCCAAAGGGCAGTCGGGTCCTCTGGGGCCAACGTCCTGACTTTC CASSQRAVGSSGANVLTF
NA TRBJ2-1 TRBV7-3 TRBD2 TGTGCCACCCGACTAGCGGGCAACAATGAGCAGTTCTTC CATRLAGNNEQFF
many TRBJ2-5 TRBV3-1 NA TGTGCCAGCAGCCAAGATTTGGCAGGGCGGATGGAGACCCAGTACTTC CASSQDLAGRMETQYF
many TRBJ2-1 TRBV7-8 TRBD1 TGTGCCAGCAGCTCTAAACAACTAGGGGACAGAGAATACAATGAGCAGTTCTTC CASSSKQLGDREYNEQFF
many TRBJ2-1 TRBV29-1 TRBD2 TGCAGCGTCACGATGGGACTAGCAGGCAATGAGCAGTTCTTC CSVTMGLAGNEQFF
NA TRBJ2-2 TRBV20-1 NA TGCAGTGCCAAAGGACCCATTCTCACCGGGGAGCTGTTTTTT CSAKGPILTGELFF
many TRBJ1-1 TRBV5-1 TRBD1 TGCGCCAGCAGCCCAGAGGGGGCGCGGACTGAAGCTTTCTTT CASSPEGARTEAFF
many TRBJ2-7 TRBV6-2/TRBV6-3 NA TGTGCCAGCAGTTACGTCAGGAGCTCCTACGAGCAGTACTTC CASSYVRSSYEQYF
few TRBJ2-4 TRBV6-1 NA TGTGCCAGCAGGGGTCTCCAGGGGGGAAAAAACATTCAGTACTTC CASRGLQGGKNIQYF
many TRBJ2-3 TRBV9 TRBD2 TGTGCCAGCAGCGTAACTCTACTAGCGGGCAGCACAGATACGCAGTATTTT CASSVTLLAGSTDTQYF
many TRBJ2-7 TRBV12-3/TRBV12-4 TRBD2 TGTGCCAGCAGCACAAGGACTAGCGGGAGCTACGAGCAGTACTTC CASSTRTSGSYEQYF